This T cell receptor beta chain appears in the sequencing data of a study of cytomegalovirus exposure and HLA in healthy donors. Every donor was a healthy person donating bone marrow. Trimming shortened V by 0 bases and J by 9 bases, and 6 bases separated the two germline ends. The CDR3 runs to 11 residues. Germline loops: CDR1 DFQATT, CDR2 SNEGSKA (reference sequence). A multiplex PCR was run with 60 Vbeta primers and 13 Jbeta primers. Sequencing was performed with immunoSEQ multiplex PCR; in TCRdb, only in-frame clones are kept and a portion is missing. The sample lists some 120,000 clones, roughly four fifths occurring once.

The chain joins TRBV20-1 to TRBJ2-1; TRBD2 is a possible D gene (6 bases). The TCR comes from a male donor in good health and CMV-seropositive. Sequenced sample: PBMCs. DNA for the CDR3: TGCAGTGCTAGAGATAGCGGTGAGCAGTTCTTC. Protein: CSARDSGEQFF.